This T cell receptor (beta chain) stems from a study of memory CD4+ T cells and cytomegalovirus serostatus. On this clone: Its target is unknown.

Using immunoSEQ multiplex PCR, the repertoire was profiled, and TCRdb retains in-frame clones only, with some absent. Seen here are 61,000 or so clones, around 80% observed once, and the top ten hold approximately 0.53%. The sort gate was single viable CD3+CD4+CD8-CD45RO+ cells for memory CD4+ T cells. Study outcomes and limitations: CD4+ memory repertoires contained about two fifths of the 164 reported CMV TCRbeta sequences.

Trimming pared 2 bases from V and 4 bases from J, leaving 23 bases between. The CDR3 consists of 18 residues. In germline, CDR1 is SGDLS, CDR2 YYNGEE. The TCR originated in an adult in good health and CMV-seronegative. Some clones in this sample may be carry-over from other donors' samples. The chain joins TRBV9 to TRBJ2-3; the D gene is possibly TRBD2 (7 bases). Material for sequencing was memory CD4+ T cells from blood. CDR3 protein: CASSVGTISLRGADTQYF. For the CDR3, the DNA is TGTGCCAGCAGCGTCGGGACTATTTCCCTGAGGGGGGCAGATACGCAGTATTTT.